The sample holds many counts of the clone carrying this T cell receptor beta chain. Its antigen remains unknown. Time point of the sample: pre-sensitization, week 0. Specified treatment: therapeutic diphenylcyclopropenone sensitization with weekly scalp DPC. Patch tests were applied only after blood draws. Germline V lookup: CDR1 MNHEY, CDR2 SVGAGI. This CDR3 is 14 amino acids long. With 4 bases clipped from V and 5 bases from J, the junction kept 5 bases outside the gene matches. This specimen belongs to a study of human T cells and chemical hapten exposure. Study as a whole: Patch tests of 0.01% DPC on the upper back were read at 6 days. The study's findings and limits: Patch test score rose with PT1 expanded TCRs, significant at 8, 16, 32, not 4.

TCRdb re-derived calls from the RACE reads in MiXCR, one entry per CDR3 protein. Of more than 250,000 distinct CDR3 sequences detected, about 7.7% appear once; the ten largest clones hold 1.2%. The rearrangement uses TRBV6-5 and TRBJ2-5, with TRBD1 identical over 9 bases. The sequence was collected from a man between 18 and 29 years old with alopecia areata. Some clones in this sample may be carry-over from other donors' samples. Sequencing used whole blood, obtained in connection with sensitization to the hapten diphenylcyclopropenone (DPC). CDR3 nucleotide sequence: TGTGCCAGCAGTTCAACAGGGGGCGAGGAGACCCAGTACTTC. Protein sequence: CASSSTGGEETQYF.